What follows describes a single T cell receptor beta chain. The antigen remains unidentified. These data belong to a study of radiation and T cells in renal cell carcinoma. Overall study results and limits: From baseline, blood top tumor clonotypes peaked at 2 weeks post-radiation.

Time point: blood 2 weeks post-SBRT. Treatment reported: 15 Gy SBRT to primary tumor, nephrectomy 4 weeks later. After SBRT, blood was collected at 2 and 4 weeks, plus baseline. Repertoires were generated with immunoSEQ multiplex PCR, while TCRdb's copy carries only in-frame clones and drops some. Of some 120,000 clones listed, 81% are singletons. Specimen: blood, collected from a patient whose treatment included radiotherapy and nephrectomy. The receptor was isolated from a woman aged 55 to 70 with renal cell carcinoma.

In DNA, the CDR3 is TGTGCCAGCAGCTTTCATGCGGGCGACAATGAGCAGTTCTTC. It codes for CASSFHAGDNEQFF. The rearrangement uses TRBV7-2 and TRBJ2-1, with a tentative D call TRBD2 (5 bases). The CDR3 contains 14 residues. Germline values: CDR1 SGHTA, CDR2 FQGNSA. V was cut by 3 bases and J by 5 bases, with 11 bases left in between.